This T cell receptor (beta chain) appears in the sequencing data of a study of blood T cell repertoires in COVID-19. As for the study in general: Acute and convalescent COVID-19 samples came from the United States, Italy and Spain.

Repertoires were generated with immunoSEQ multiplex PCR, while TCRdb's copy carries only in-frame clones and drops some. In the table there are a few hundred thousand clones, roughly 85% of which are singletons. Those who participated ranged in age from roughly 18 to 90 years and resided in roughly 26 US areas. Recovery among Cohort 3 donors was established by two negative PCRs, clearance, or symptom resolution. The V gene's germline CDR1 is LGHNA and CDR2 YNFKEQ. V lost 1 base to trimming and J lost 10 bases, with 11 bases between them. The CDR3 covers 13 residues. The material sequenced was PBMCs or T cells enriched from blood (not recorded which). The rearrangement links TRBV4-2 to TRBJ1-3; D unclear. The source is a woman aged 45-65 years who had recovered from COVID-19. DNA of the CDR3: TGTGCCAGCAGCCAAGCGTACGGGGAAACCATATATTTT. Its translation: CASSQAYGETIYF.